Reported below is one T cell receptor beta chain. These data are taken from a study of blood T cell repertoires in COVID-19. Study summary: The origin of the acute and convalescent COVID-19 samples was the United States, Italy and Spain.

Methods used by the authors: Estimated nucleated cell counts came from reference gene primer amplification. Using immunoSEQ multiplex PCR, the repertoire was profiled, and TCRdb retains in-frame clones only, with some absent. V and J calls and clone size are copied from that table; D and trimming were computed from the DNA. The sample has 55,000 or so clones, less than 95% seen once. V shed 5 bases and J 3 bases; nucleotides not matched to a gene: 5. The CDR3 loop spans 14 amino acids. Germline lookup yields CDR1 LNHDA and CDR2 SQIVND (reference sequence). What was sequenced was peripheral blood. The source of this sequence is a man aged 35-49 years with acute or convalescent COVID-19. The chain is built from TRBV19 and TRBJ2-7, with 9 bases matching TRBD2. CDR3 in DNA: TGTGCCAGTAGTGGGCTAGCGGGACTCTACGAGCAGTACTTC. Its translation is CASSGLAGLYEQYF.